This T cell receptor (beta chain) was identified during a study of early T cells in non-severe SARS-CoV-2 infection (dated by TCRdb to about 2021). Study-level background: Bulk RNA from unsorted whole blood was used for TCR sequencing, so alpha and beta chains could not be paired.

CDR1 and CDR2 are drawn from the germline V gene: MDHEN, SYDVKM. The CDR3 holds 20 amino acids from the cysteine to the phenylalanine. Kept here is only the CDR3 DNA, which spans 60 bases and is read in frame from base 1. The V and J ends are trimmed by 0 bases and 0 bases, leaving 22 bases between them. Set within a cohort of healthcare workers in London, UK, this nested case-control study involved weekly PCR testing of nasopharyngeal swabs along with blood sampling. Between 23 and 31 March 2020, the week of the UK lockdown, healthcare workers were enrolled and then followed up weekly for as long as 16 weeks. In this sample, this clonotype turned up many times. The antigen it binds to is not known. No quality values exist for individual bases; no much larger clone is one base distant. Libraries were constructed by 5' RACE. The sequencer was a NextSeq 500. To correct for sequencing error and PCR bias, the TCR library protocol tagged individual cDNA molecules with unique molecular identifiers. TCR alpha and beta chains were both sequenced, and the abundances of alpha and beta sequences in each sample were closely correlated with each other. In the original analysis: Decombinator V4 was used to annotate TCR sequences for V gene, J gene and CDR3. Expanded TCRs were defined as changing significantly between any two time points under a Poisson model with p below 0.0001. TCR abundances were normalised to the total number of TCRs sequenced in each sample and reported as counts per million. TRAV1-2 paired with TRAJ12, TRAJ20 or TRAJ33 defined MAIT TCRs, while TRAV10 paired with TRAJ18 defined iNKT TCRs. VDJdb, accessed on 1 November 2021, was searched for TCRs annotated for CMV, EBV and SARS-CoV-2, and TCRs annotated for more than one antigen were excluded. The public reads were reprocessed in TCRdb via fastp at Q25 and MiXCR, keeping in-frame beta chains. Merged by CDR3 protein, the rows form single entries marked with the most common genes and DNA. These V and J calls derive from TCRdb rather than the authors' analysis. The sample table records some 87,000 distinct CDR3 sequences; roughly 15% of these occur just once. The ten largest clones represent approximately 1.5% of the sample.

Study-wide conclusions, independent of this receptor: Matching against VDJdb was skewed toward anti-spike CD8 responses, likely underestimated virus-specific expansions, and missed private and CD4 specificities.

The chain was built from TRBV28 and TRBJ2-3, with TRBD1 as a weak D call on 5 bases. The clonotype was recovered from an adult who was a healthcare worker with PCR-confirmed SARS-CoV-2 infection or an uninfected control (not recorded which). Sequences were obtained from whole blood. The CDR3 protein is CASSLWTVKSRVTSTDTQYF. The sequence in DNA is TGTGCCAGCAGTTTATGGACAGTCAAGAGCAGGGTAACGAGCACAGATACGCAGTATTTT.